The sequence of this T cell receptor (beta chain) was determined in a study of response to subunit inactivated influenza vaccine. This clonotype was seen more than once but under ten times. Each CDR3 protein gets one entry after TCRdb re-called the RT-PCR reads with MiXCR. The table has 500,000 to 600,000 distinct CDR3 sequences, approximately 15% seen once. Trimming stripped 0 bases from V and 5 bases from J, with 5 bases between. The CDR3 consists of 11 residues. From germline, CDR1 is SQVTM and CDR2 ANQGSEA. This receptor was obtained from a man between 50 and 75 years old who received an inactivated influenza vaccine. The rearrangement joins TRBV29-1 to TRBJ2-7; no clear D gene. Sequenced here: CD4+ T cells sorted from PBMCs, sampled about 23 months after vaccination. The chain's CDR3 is CSVEDPDEQYF. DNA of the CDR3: TGCAGCGTTGAAGATCCGGACGAGCAGTACTTC.